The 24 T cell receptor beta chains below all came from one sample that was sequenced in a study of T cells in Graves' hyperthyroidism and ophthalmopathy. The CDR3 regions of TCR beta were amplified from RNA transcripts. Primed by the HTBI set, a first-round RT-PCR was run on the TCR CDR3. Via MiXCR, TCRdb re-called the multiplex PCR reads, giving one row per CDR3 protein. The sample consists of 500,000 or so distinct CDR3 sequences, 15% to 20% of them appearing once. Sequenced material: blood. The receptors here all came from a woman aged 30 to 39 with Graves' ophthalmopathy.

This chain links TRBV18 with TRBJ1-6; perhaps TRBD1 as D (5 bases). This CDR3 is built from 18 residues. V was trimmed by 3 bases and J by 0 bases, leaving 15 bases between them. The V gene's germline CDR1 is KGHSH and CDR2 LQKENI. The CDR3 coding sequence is TGTGCCAGCTCACCCTACACTCCAGGGAGCTCCTATAATTCACCCCTCCACTTT. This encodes CASSPYTPGSSYNSPLHF.

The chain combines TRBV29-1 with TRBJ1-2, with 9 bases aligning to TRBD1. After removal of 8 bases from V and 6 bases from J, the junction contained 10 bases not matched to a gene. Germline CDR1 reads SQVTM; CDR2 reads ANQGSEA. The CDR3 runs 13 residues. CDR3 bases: TGCAGCTTCTCCGGGACAGGGTTTCATGGCTACACCTTC. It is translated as CSFSGTGFHGYTF. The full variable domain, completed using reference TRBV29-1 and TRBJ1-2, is SAVISQKPSRDICQRGTSLTIQCQVDSQVTMMFWYRQQPGQSLTLIATANQGSEATYESGFVIDKFPISRPNLTFSTLTVSNMSPEDSSIYLCSFSGTGFHGYTFGSGTRLTVV.

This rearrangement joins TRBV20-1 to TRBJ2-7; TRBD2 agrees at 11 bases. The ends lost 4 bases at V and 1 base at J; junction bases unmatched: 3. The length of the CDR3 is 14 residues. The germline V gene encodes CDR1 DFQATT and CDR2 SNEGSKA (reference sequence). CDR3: CSAKRLAGSYEQYF. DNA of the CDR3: TGCAGTGCTAAAAGACTAGCGGGGTCCTACGAGCAGTACTTC.

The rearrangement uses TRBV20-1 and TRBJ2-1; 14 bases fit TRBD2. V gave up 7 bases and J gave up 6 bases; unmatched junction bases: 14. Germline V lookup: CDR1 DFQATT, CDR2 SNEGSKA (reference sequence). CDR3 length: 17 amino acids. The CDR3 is CSVPGLAGVGGGNEQFF. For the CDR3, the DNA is TGCAGTGTTCCGGGACTAGCGGGAGTAGGGGGGGGCAATGAGCAGTTCTTC.

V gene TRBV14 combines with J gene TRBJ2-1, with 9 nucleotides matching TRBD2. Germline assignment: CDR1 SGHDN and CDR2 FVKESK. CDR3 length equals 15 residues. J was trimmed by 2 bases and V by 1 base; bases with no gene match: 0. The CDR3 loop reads CASSQGLAAYNEQFF. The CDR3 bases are TGTGCCAGCAGCCAAGGACTAGCGGCCTACAATGAGCAGTTCTTC.

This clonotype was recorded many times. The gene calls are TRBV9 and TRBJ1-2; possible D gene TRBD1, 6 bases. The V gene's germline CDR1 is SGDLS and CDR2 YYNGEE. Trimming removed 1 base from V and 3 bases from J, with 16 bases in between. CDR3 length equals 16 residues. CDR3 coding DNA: TGTGCCAGCAGCGTATCCGTGGGGGGCTCTTACTATGGCTACACCTTC. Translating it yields CASSVSVGGSYYGYTF.

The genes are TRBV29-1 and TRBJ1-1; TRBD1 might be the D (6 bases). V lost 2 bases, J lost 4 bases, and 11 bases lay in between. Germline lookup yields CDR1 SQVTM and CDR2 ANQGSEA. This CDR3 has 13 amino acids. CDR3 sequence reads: CSVEWGAGTEAFF. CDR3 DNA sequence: TGCAGCGTTGAATGGGGGGCAGGCACTGAAGCTTTCTTT.

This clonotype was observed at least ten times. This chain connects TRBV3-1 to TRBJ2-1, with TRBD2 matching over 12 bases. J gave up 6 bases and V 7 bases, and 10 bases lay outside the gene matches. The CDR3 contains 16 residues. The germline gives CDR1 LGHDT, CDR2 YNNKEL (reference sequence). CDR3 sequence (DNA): TGTGCCAGCACTAGAGTGACTAGCGGGAGAATCAATGAGCAGTTCTTC. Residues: CASTRVTSGRINEQFF.

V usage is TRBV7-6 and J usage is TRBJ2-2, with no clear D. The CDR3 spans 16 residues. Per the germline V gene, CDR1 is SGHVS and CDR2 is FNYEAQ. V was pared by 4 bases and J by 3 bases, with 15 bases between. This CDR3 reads CASSSPALVYTGELFF. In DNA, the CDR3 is TGTGCCAGCAGCTCCCCCGCCCTAGTTTACACCGGGGAGCTGTTTTTT.

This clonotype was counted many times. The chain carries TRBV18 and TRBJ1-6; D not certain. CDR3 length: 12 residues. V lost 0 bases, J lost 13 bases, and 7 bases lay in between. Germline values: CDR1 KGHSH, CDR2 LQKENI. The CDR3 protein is CASSPPLAPLHF. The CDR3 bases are TGTGCCAGCTCACCACCGCTGGCTCCCCTCCACTTT. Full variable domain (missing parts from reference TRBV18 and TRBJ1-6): NAGVMQNPRHLVRRRGQEARLRCSPMKGHSHVYWYRQLPEEGLKFMVYLQKENIIDESGMPKERFSAEFPKEGPSILRIQQVVRGDSAAYFCASSPPLAPLHFGNGTRLTVT.

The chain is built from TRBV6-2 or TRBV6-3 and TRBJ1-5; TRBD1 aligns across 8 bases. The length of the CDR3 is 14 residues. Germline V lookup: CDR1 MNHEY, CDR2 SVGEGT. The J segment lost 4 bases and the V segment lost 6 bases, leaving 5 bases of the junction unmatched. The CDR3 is CASRTQGGNQPQHF. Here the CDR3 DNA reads TGTGCCAGCAGGACACAGGGGGGAAATCAGCCCCAGCATTTT.

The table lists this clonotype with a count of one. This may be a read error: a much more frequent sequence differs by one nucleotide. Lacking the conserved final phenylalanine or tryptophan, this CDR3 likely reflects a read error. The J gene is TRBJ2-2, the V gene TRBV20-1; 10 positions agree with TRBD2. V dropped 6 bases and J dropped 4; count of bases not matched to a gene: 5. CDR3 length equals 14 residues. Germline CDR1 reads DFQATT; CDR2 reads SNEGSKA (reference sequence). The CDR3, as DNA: TGCAGTGCGACGAGCGGGAGGGCCACCGGGGAGCTGTTTATT. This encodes CSATSGRATGELFI.

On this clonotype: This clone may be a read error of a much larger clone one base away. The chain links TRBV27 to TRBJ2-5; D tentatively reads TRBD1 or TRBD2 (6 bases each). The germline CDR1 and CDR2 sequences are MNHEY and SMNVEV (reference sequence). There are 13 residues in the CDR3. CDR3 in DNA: TGTGCCAGCAGAAAAGGGGGGCGAGAGATCCAGTACTTC. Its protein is CASRKGGREIQYF.

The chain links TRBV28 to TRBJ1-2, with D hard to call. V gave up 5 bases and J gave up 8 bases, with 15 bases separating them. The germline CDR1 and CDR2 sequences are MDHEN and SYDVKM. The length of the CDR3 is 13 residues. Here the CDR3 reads CASSLRTRTGYTF. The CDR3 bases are TGTGCCAGCAGTCTACGGACGAGGACCGGCTACACCTTC.

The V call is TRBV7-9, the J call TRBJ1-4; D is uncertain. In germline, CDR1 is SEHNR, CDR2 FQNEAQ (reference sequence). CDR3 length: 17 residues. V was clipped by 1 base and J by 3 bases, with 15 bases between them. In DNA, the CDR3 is TGTGCCAGCAGCTTAGACTACGAGGAGGGCCCTAATGAAAAACTGTTTTTT. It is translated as CASSLDYEEGPNEKLFF.

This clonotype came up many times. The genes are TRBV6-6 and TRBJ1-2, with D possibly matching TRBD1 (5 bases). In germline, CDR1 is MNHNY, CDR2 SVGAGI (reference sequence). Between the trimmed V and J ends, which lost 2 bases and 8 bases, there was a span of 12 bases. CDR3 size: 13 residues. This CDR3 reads CASSYAGSRGYTF. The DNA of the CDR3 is TGTGCCAGCAGTTACGCAGGGTCGAGAGGCTACACCTTC.

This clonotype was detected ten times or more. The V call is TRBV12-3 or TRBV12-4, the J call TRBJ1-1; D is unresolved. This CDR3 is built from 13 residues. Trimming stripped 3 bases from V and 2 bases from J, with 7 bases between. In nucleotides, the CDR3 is TGTGCCAGCAGTTTTGGGGAAAACACTGAAGCTTTCTTT. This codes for CASSFGENTEAFF.

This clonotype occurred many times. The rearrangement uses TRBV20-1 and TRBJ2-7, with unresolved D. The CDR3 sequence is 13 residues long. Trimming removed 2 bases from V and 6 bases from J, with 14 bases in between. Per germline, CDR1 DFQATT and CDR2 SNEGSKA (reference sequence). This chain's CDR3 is CSARPPAGSEQYF. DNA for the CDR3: TGCAGTGCTAGACCGCCGGCCGGCAGCGAGCAGTACTTC.

The CDR3 region has the DNA TGTGCCAGCACCTCGGTCGGGGGGAGTCTCGGCGAGCAGTACTTC. Amino acid sequence: CASTSVGGSLGEQYF. The J gene is TRBJ2-7, the V gene TRBV14, with 7 positions matching TRBD2. Trimming removed 7 bases from V and 6 bases from J; junction bases left unmatched: 15. The germline V gene has CDR1 SGHDN and CDR2 FVKESK. The CDR3 extends over 15 amino acids.

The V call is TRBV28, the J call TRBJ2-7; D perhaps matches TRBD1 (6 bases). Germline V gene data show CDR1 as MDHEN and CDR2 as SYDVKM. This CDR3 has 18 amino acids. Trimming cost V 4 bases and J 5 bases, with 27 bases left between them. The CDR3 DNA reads TGTGCCAGCAGTTCAGACAGGAGTCATCGGGAAGGAAGGGACGAGCAGTACTTC. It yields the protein CASSSDRSHREGRDEQYF.

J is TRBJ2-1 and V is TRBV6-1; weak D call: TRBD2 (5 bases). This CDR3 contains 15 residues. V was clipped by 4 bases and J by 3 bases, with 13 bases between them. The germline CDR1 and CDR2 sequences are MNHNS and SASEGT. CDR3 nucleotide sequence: TGTGCCAGCAGTGTTAGCGCGATTTACTACAATGAGCAGTTCTTC. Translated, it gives CASSVSAIYYNEQFF.

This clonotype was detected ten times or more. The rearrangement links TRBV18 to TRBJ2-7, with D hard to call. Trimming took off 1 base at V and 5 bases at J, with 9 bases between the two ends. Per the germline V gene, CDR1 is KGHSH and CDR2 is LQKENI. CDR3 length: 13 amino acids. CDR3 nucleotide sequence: TGTGCCAGCTCACCACTCATAAAGGACGAGCAGTACTTC. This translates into CASSPLIKDEQYF.

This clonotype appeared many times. The CDR3 sequence: CASSFKDTQYF. The DNA for the CDR3 is TGCGCCAGCAGCTTCAAAGATACGCAGTATTTT. The chain has TRBV5-1 and TRBJ2-3; D is unresolved. This CDR3 spans 11 amino acids. Trimming left V 2 bases short and J 5 bases short, with 3 bases between. Germline-derived CDR1 and CDR2 are SGHRS and YFSETQ.

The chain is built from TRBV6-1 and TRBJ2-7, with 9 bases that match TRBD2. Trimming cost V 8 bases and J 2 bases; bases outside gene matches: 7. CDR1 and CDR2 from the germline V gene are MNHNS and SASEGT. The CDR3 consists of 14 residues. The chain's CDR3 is CASSWREGAYEQYF. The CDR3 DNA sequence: TGTGCCAGCTCGTGGCGGGAGGGCGCCTACGAGCAGTACTTC.